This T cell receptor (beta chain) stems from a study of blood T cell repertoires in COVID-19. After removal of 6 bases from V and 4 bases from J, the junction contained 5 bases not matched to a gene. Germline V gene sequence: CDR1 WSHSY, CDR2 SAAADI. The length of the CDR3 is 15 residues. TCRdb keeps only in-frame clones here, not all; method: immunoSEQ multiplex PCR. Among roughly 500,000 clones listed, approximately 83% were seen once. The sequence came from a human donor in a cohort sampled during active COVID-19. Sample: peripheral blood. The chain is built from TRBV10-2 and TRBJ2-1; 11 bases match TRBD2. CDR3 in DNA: TGCGCCAGCAGACTAGCGGGAGTTGTGTACAATGAGCAGTTCTTC. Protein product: CASRLAGVVYNEQFF.